What follows are 10 T cell receptor beta chains derived from one specimen sequenced in a study of cytomegalovirus exposure and HLA in healthy donors. Produced via immunoSEQ multiplex PCR; TCRdb's table is partial and in-frame only. The data contain around 180,000 clones, about four fifths of them singletons. The specimen sequenced was PBMCs. Receptors originate from a man between 18 and 29 years old in good health and CMV-seropositive.

This clone appeared a few times. The V and J genes are TRBV28 and TRBJ1-5; 8 positions agree with TRBD1. The length of the CDR3 is 16 residues. Losses at the gene ends were 6 bases for V and 4 bases for J; bases not matched to a gene: 11. Germline V gene data show CDR1 as MDHEN and CDR2 as SYDVKM. The CDR3 sequence: CASSPRTGMGNQPQHF. The CDR3 nucleotides read TGTGCCAGCAGCCCTAGGACAGGGATGGGGAATCAGCCCCAGCATTTT.

The chain combines TRBV7-3 with TRBJ1-4; D possibly corresponds to TRBD1 (6 bases). Trimming cost V 5 bases and J 8 bases, with 18 bases left between them. The CDR3 spans 15 residues. The germline V gene encodes CDR1 SGHTA and CDR2 FQGTGA. CDR3 sequence reads: CASSPQTGQREKLFF. Here the CDR3 DNA reads TGTGCCAGCAGCCCGCAGACAGGTCAGCGGGAAAAACTGTTTTTT.

The J gene is TRBJ2-3, the V gene TRBV11-1; 7 positions match TRBD2. The ends lost 6 bases at V and 5 bases at J; junction bases unmatched: 20. The germline CDR1 and CDR2 sequences are SGHAT and FQDESV (reference sequence). This CDR3 has 18 residues. The CDR3 DNA sequence: TGTGCCAGCAGTTCCTCCGGTCGTCGCGGGAGTGGTGGAGATACGCAGTATTTT. Amino acid sequence: CASSSSGRRGSGGDTQYF. The complete variable domain, with remaining parts taken from reference TRBV11-1 and TRBJ2-3, reads EAEVAQSPRYKITEKSQAVAFWCDPISGHATLYWYRQILGQGPELLVQFQDESVVDDSQLPKDRFSAERLKGVDSTLKIQPAELGDSAMYLCASSSSGRRGSGGDTQYFGPGTRLTVL.

This chain connects TRBV27 to TRBJ1-1; possible D gene TRBD1, 6 bases. The ends were cut back, 4 bases at V and 4 bases at J, with 19 bases in the middle. Germline CDR1 MNHEY, CDR2 SMNVEV (reference sequence). The CDR3 contains 16 residues. Here the CDR3 reads CASSSQGLYDGTEAFF. The CDR3 nucleotides read TGTGCCAGCAGTTCACAGGGCTTGTACGACGGCACTGAAGCTTTCTTT.

Of note for this clone: Other DNA sequences within the sample encode an identical CDR3. The chain carries TRBV9 and TRBJ1-1; no definite D call. This CDR3 has 14 amino acids. The V end lost 0 bases, the J end lost 1 base, and 7 bases lay between the germline ends. Per the germline V gene, CDR1 is SGDLS and CDR2 is YYNGEE. Here the CDR3 DNA reads TGTGCCAGCAGCGTAGGCCCAGAGAACACTGAAGCTTTCTTT. The encoded protein is CASSVGPENTEAFF. The variable domain in full, with the rest retrieved from reference TRBV9 and TRBJ1-1, is DSGVTQTPKHLITATGQRVTLRCSPRSGDLSVYWYQQSLDQGLQFLIQYYNGEERAKGNILERFSAQQFPDLHSELNLSSLELGDSALYFCASSVGPENTEAFFGQGTRLTVV.

The J gene is TRBJ2-7, the V gene TRBV7-9, with TRBD2 matching 9 bases. Germline CDR1 SEHNR, CDR2 FQNEAQ (reference sequence). V dropped 1 base and J dropped 5; count of bases not matched to a gene: 12. The CDR3 runs 17 residues. The CDR3, as DNA: TGTGCCAGCAGCTTAGGGGGTCTAGCGGGAACTGTGCACGAGCAGTACTTC. It encodes CASSLGGLAGTVHEQYF.

This rearrangement joins TRBV28 to TRBJ1-1; a weak D match, TRBD1 (5 bases). The CDR3 runs to 15 residues. V was cut by 3 bases and J by 1 base, with 12 bases left in between. From germline, CDR1 is MDHEN and CDR2 SYDVKM. The CDR3 coding sequence is TGTGCCAGCAGTTTGTCTGGGGCGCAGAACACTGAAGCTTTCTTT. It yields the protein CASSLSGAQNTEAFF.

This clone was detected a few times. The rearrangement joins TRBV5-1 to TRBJ2-3; 7 bases fit TRBD2. V shed 0 bases, J shed 4 bases, and the junction held 11 bases outside the gene matches. The CDR3 runs 17 residues. The germline gives CDR1 SGHRS, CDR2 YFSETQ. The CDR3 DNA reads TGCGCCAGCAGCTTGGCCTTTTCGCGGGAGATCGCAGATACGCAGTATTTT. It translates to CASSLAFSREIADTQYF. The entire variable domain, with the rest obtained from reference TRBV5-1 and TRBJ2-3, is as follows: KAGVTQTPRYLIKTRGQQVTLSCSPISGHRSVSWYQQTPGQGLQFLFEYFSETQRNKGNFPGRFSGRQFSNSRSEMNVSTLELGDSALYLCASSLAFSREIADTQYFGPGTRLTVL.

The chain couples TRBV6-1 to TRBJ2-3; TRBD2 agrees at 13 bases. CDR1 is MNHNS, CDR2 SASEGT, per germline. Losses at the gene ends were 7 bases for V and 3 bases for J; bases not matched to a gene: 4. The CDR3 has 15 residues. The CDR3 bases are TGTGCCAGCACGCGACTAGCGGGGGGAACAGATACGCAGTATTTT. It yields the protein CASTRLAGGTDTQYF.

This chain uses TRBV5-4 with TRBJ1-1; TRBD1 matches 7 bases. The CDR3 extends over 15 amino acids. The V gene end was trimmed by 4 bases and the J gene end by 0 bases; junction bases not matched to a gene: 6. The germline CDR1 and CDR2 sequences are SGHNT and YYREEE (reference sequence). CDR3: CASSEQGTMNTEAFF. The CDR3 coding sequence is TGTGCCAGCAGCGAACAGGGGACAATGAACACTGAAGCTTTCTTT.